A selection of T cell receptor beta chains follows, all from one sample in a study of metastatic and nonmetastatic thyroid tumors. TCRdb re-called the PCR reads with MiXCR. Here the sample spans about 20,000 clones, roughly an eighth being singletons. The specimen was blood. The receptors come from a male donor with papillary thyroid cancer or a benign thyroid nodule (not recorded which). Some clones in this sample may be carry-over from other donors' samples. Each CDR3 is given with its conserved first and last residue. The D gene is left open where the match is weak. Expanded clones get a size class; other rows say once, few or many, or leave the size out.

CASSIVGRNTEAFF | TGTGCCAGTAGTATAGTAGGGAGGAACACTGAAGCTTTCTTT | - | TRBJ1-1 | many | TRBV19
CASSYLTGATEAFF | TGTGCCAGCAGTTATCTGACAGGGGCCACTGAAGCTTTCTTT | TRBD1 | TRBJ1-1 | - | TRBV6-6
CASQMEGQETQYF | TGTGCCAGCCAGATGGAGGGCCAAGAGACCCAGTACTTC | - | TRBJ2-5 | once | TRBV12-3/TRBV12-4
CASSRGTTTGELFF | TGTGCCAGCAGCCGCGGGACAACCACCGGGGAGCTGTTTTTT | - | TRBJ2-2 | many | TRBV3-1
CASSLEGGGELFF | TGCGCCAGCAGCTTGGAGGGTGGCGGGGAGCTGTTTTTT | - | TRBJ2-2 | many | TRBV5-1
CSARPGFQPQHF | TGCAGTGCTAGACCCGGATTTCAGCCCCAGCATTTT | - | TRBJ1-5 | many | TRBV20-1
CASSYDRGSSPLHF | TGTGCCAGCTCATACGACAGGGGGTCTTCACCCCTCCACTTT | TRBD1 | TRBJ1-6 | many | TRBV18
CASGLSSYNEQFF | TGTGCCAGCGGCCTGAGCTCCTACAATGAGCAGTTCTTC | - | TRBJ2-1 | many | TRBV7-3
CASRVDLSPLHF | TGTGCCAGTAGAGTGGACTTATCACCCCTCCACTTT | - | TRBJ1-6 | medium-sized | TRBV6-1
CASSQVDGTQYF | TGTGCCAGCAGCCAAGTTGACGGGACCCAGTACTTC | - | TRBJ2-5 | many | TRBV3-1
CASRSGKNHEQYF | TGTGCCAGCAGGAGCGGGAAAAACCACGAGCAGTACTTC | TRBD2 | TRBJ2-7 | medium-sized | TRBV6-1
CSARDLGQGLTYEQYF | TGCAGTGCTAGAGATTTGGGACAGGGGCTAACCTACGAGCAGTACTTC | TRBD1 | TRBJ2-7 | many | TRBV20-1
CASSFRGGMNEQFF | TGTGCCAGCAGTTTCAGGGGCGGCATGAATGAGCAGTTCTTC | - | TRBJ2-1 | medium-sized | TRBV28
CASSPLGTGGGGYTF | TGTGCCAGCAGTCCCTTAGGGACAGGGGGAGGGGGCTACACCTTC | TRBD1 | TRBJ1-2 | medium-sized | TRBV6-1
CASKLWGHEQFF | TGTGCCAGCAAACTTTGGGGGCATGAGCAGTTCTTC | - | TRBJ2-1 | few | TRBV28
CATSDRDRGQIVYNEQFF | TGTGCCACCAGTGATAGGGACAGGGGCCAAATTGTTTACAATGAGCAGTTCTTC | TRBD1 | TRBJ2-1 | many | TRBV24-1
CASSQIQTGPNSPLHF | TGCGCCAGCAGCCAGATCCAGACAGGGCCAAATTCACCCCTCCACTTT | TRBD1 | TRBJ1-6 | many | TRBV5-1
CSASVGNDISYNSPLHF | TGCAGTGCTAGTGTGGGGAATGATATATCCTATAATTCACCCCTCCACTTT | - | TRBJ1-6 | many | TRBV20-1
CASTTKPRGIGELFF | TGTGCCAGCACCACAAAGCCCCGCGGGATTGGGGAGCTGTTTTTT | - | TRBJ2-2 | - | TRBV6-1
CASSVGTGVNTEAFF | TGTGCCAGCTCAGTCGGGACAGGGGTGAACACTGAAGCTTTCTTT | TRBD1 | TRBJ1-1 | few | TRBV18
CATSDLTGTGFAYEQYF | TGTGCCACCAGTGATTTGACCGGGACAGGCTTCGCCTACGAGCAGTACTTC | TRBD1 | TRBJ2-7 | many | TRBV24-1
CASSEVGQPQHF | TGTGCCAGCAGTGAAGTGGGACAGCCCCAGCATTTT | - | TRBJ1-5 | medium-sized | TRBV6-1
CATSDPGTGGELFF | TGTGCCACCAGTGATCCCGGAACGGGCGGGGAGCTGTTTTTT | - | TRBJ2-2 | - | TRBV24-1
CATSREDRGTYNEQFF | TGTGCCACCAGCAGAGAGGACAGAGGAACCTACAATGAGCAGTTCTTC | - | TRBJ2-1 | many | TRBV15
CASSLWGGAGDTQYF | TGTGCCAGCAGTTTATGGGGGGGGGCTGGAGATACGCAGTATTTT | - | TRBJ2-3 | medium-sized | TRBV28
CASSLESETGGNEQFF | TGCGCCAGCAGCTTGGAATCAGAGACAGGGGGGAATGAGCAGTTCTTC | TRBD1 | TRBJ2-1 | many | TRBV5-1
CASSQWTGGRGSPLHF | TGTGCCAGCAGTCAATGGACAGGGGGACGGGGTTCACCCCTCCACTTT | TRBD1 | TRBJ1-6 | medium-sized | TRBV27
CASSPMASVRRSITNGYTF | TGTGCCAGCTCACCGATGGCCTCGGTTAGGAGGAGTATCACGAATGGCTACACCTTC | - | TRBJ1-2 | many | TRBV18
CASSEGGSGYEQYF | TGTGCCAGCAGTGAAGGGGGAAGCGGCTACGAGCAGTACTTC | - | TRBJ2-7 | - | TRBV2
CATSRDMETQYF | TGTGCCACCAGCAGAGATATGGAGACCCAGTACTTC | - | TRBJ2-5 | many | TRBV15
CSARDWGKSGSYEQYF | TGCAGTGCTAGAGATTGGGGCAAGTCAGGCTCCTACGAGCAGTACTTC | - | TRBJ2-7 | many | TRBV20-1
CASSGRTGLDYEQYF | TGTGCCAGCAGCGGACGGACTGGCCTGGACTACGAGCAGTACTTC | - | TRBJ2-7 | many | TRBV3-1
CATSRDLGLAEYNEQFF | TGTGCCACCAGCAGAGATTTAGGGCTAGCGGAGTACAATGAGCAGTTCTTC | TRBD2 | TRBJ2-1 | few | TRBV15
CASSEIPGQGADEQYF | TGTGCCAGCAGTGAGATACCGGGACAGGGGGCGGACGAGCAGTACTTC | TRBD1 | TRBJ2-7 | few | TRBV6-1
CASSARSTDTQYF | TGTGCCAGCAGCGCGCGAAGCACAGATACGCAGTATTTT | - | TRBJ2-3 | many | TRBV7-9
CASSLGGEGNQPQHF | TGTGCCAGCAGTTTAGGGGGCGAGGGGAATCAGCCCCAGCATTTT | - | TRBJ1-5 | - | TRBV12-3/TRBV12-4
CASSYSAGSSYEQYF | TGTGCCAGCAGTTACTCGGCTGGGAGCTCCTACGAGCAGTACTTC | - | TRBJ2-7 | few | TRBV6-5
CASSQGRDYEQFF | TGCGCCAGCAGCCAAGGTCGGGACTATGAGCAGTTCTTC | - | TRBJ2-1 | - | TRBV4-3
CAWRPLTDAFDGYTF | TGTGCCTGGAGACCCCTGACAGACGCCTTTGATGGCTACACCTTC | - | TRBJ1-2 | medium-sized | TRBV30
CASSEAWGEYGYTF | TGTGCCAGCAGTGAAGCATGGGGGGAGTATGGCTACACCTTC | - | TRBJ1-2 | - | TRBV6-1
CASSPGLAATYEQYF | TGTGCCAGCTCACCAGGACTAGCGGCCACCTACGAGCAGTACTTC | TRBD2 | TRBJ2-7 | many | TRBV18
CASSLGLGNNEQFF | TGTGCCAGCAGTTTGGGGCTAGGAAACAATGAGCAGTTCTTC | - | TRBJ2-1 | medium-sized | TRBV12-3/TRBV12-4
CASSSHTLTSGSADTQYF | TGTGCCAGCAGCTCCCATACCCTGACTAGCGGGAGCGCAGATACGCAGTATTTT | TRBD2 | TRBJ2-3 | once | TRBV11-2
CASSLGLAEIYEQYF | TGTGCCAGCAGTTTAGGCCTAGCGGAGATCTACGAGCAGTACTTC | TRBD2 | TRBJ2-7 | medium-sized | TRBV12-3/TRBV12-4
CASSSKAGQETQYF | TGTGCCAGCAGCTCCAAAGCCGGCCAAGAGACCCAGTACTTC | - | TRBJ2-5 | - | TRBV5-4
CASSSWGPYEQYF | TGTGCCAGCAGCTCTTGGGGTCCCTACGAGCAGTACTTC | - | TRBJ2-7 | many | TRBV5-5
CASSFEQAYNSPLHF | TGTGCCAGCAGTTTCGAACAGGCCTATAATTCACCCCTCCACTTT | - | TRBJ1-6 | medium-sized | TRBV28
CASSLAGANVLTF | TGCGCCAGCAGCTTGGCTGGGGCCAACGTCCTGACTTTC | - | TRBJ2-6 | medium-sized | TRBV5-1
CASSSWTSGSADTQYF | TGTGCCAGCAGTTCCTGGACTAGCGGGAGTGCAGATACGCAGTATTTT | TRBD2 | TRBJ2-3 | few | TRBV12-3/TRBV12-4
CASSGPAKNIPYF | TGTGCCAGCTCAGGGCCGGCCAAAAACATTCCGTACTTC | - | TRBJ2-4 | - | TRBV12-3/TRBV12-4